A selection of T cell receptor beta chains follows, all from one sample in a study of Graves' ophthalmopathy and Graves' hyperthyroidism. Via MiXCR, TCRdb re-called the multiplex PCR reads, giving one row per CDR3 protein. The table records approximately 160,000 distinct CDR3 sequences, about two fifths of them present only once. The sequenced sample consisted of peripheral blood. The receptors here all came from a man aged 25 to 40 with Graves' ophthalmopathy. CDR3s include the opening cysteine and the closing phenylalanine or tryptophan. A D gene is named only where the DNA matches it firmly. Size is omitted from some rows. Given values are once, few, many or a class for expanded clones.

size,V,D,CDR3
NA,TRBV12-3/TRBV12-4,TRBD1,CASSLGQGAQAFF
many,TRBV12-3/TRBV12-4,NA,CASSLLCEQYF
many,TRBV6-1,TRBD1,CASISRDRAVSEQYF
many,TRBV12-3/TRBV12-4,NA,CASSPSGKTYEQYF
NA,TRBV12-3/TRBV12-4,TRBD1,CASSDRGRRMETQYF
NA,TRBV7-2,TRBD2,CASSFRLAGGNEQYF
NA,TRBV15,TRBD1,CATSGQANTGELFF
NA,TRBV28,NA,CASSELTKGAEAFF
many,TRBV12-3/TRBV12-4,NA,CASRRTDSYEQYF
many,TRBV4-3,NA,CASSQDRHNNYGYTF
NA,TRBV20-1,NA,CSAVSDTSGNTIYF
many,TRBV11-2,TRBD1,CASSIGTATSGNTIYF
many,TRBV20-1,TRBD2,CSAPAGGRYEQYF
NA,TRBV28,TRBD2,CASSEKTSGRREQYF
NA,TRBV28,NA,CASSSIRASQETQYF
many,TRBV7-2,TRBD1,CASSRTGGTYEQYF
many,TRBV6-5,NA,CASSPWGEGYYGYTF